This TCR beta chain was captured by sequencing in a study of shared clonotypes between healthy human individuals. Study-level results: Shared clonotypes: about 5.3% naive CD4, about 4% naive CD8, 2.3% memory CD4, approximately 0.4% memory CD8. Lower generation probabilities were found for non-shared clonotypes than for those shared by all four donors.

Replicate PCRs from sorted subsets contained about 0.2 ug DNA, which is some 30,000 T cell genomes. The method was immunoSEQ multiplex PCR; TCRdb's version includes in-frame clones alone and lacks a portion of them. Of under 1,100,000 clones listed, under 80% are singletons. Splitting of CD4+ cells produced CD45RA+ naive and CD45RA-negative memory subsets. Concerning this clone: What it binds is unknown.

This receptor was taken from a man younger than 35 in good health. Sequences were obtained from memory CD4+ T cells sorted from blood. Subset defined: CD45RA-negative fraction.

Here the CDR3 reads CASSLGTGHNSPLHF. The CDR3 nucleotides are TGTGCCAGCAGCCTAGGGACAGGGCATAATTCACCCCTCCACTTT. The chain recombines TRBV7-9 with TRBJ1-6; 9 bases are a match to TRBD1. Germline-derived CDR1 and CDR2 are SEHNR and FQNEAQ (reference sequence). With V trimmed by 5 bases and J by 5 bases, 4 bases remained unmatched. This CDR3 contains 15 residues.